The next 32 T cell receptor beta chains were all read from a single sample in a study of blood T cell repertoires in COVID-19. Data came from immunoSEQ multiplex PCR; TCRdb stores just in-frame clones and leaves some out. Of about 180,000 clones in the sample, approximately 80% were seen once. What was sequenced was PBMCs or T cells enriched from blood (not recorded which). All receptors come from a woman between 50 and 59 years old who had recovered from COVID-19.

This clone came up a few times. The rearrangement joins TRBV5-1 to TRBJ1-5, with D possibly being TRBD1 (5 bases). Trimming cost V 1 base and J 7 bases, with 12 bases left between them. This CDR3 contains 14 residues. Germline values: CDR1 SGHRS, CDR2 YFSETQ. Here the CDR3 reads CASSLIPGEQPQHF. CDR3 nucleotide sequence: TGCGCCAGCAGCTTGATCCCGGGGGAGCAGCCCCAGCATTTT.

The CDR3 is CASSFISPPGLFF. CDR3 bases: TGTGCCAGCAGCTTTATCTCCCCTCCAGGGCTGTTTTTT. The chain employs TRBV7-9 and TRBJ2-2; D is unclear. V lost 3 bases, J lost 13 bases, and 15 bases lay in between. The CDR3 contains 13 residues. In germline, CDR1 is SEHNR, CDR2 FQNEAQ (reference sequence).

The CDR3 reads CASSRDRGGEKLFF. The CDR3 bases are TGTGCCAGCAGCCGCGACAGGGGCGGTGAAAAACTGTTTTTT. The chain carries TRBV7-9 and TRBJ1-4; TRBD1 aligns across 8 bases. The CDR3 contains 14 residues. V lost 5 bases and J lost 7; bases outside the gene matches: 6. The germline V gene encodes CDR1 SEHNR and CDR2 FQNEAQ (reference sequence).

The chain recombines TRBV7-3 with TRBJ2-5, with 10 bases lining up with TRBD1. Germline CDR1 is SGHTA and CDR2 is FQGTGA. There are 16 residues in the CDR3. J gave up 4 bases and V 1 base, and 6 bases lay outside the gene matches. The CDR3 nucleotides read TGTGCCAGCAGCTTAATGGGGACAGGGGTGGGAGAGACCCAGTACTTC. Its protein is CASSLMGTGVGETQYF.

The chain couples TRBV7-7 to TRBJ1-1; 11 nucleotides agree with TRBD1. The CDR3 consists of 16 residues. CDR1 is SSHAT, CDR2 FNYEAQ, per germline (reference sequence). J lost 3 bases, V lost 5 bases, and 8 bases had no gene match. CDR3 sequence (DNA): TGTGCCAGCAGCCCCCGTAAGGGACAGGGGGACACTGAAGCTTTCTTT. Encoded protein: CASSPRKGQGDTEAFF.

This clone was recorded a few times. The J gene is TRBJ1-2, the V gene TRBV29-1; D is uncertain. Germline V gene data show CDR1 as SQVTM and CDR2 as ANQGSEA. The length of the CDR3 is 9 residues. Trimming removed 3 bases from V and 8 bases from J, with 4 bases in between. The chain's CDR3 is CSVDGGYTF. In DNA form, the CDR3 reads TGCAGCGTTGATGGCGGCTACACCTTC. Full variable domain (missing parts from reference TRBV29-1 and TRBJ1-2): SAVISQKPSRDICQRGTSLTIQCQVDSQVTMMFWYRQQPGQSLTLIATANQGSEATYESGFVIDKFPISRPNLTFSTLTVSNMSPEDSSIYLCSVDGGYTFGSGTRLTVV.

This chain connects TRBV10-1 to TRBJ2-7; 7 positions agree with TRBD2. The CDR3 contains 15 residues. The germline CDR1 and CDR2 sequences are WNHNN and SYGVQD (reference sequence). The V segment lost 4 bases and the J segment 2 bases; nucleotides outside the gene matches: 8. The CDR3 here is CASSGASGAAYEQYF. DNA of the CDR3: TGCGCCAGCAGTGGAGCTAGCGGAGCCGCCTACGAGCAGTACTTC.

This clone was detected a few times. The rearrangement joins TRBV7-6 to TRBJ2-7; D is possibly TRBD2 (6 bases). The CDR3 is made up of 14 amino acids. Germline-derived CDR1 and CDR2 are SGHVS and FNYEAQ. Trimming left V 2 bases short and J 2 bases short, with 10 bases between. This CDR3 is CASSLWSGAYEQYF. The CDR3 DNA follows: TGTGCCAGCAGCTTATGGTCGGGAGCCTACGAGCAGTACTTC.

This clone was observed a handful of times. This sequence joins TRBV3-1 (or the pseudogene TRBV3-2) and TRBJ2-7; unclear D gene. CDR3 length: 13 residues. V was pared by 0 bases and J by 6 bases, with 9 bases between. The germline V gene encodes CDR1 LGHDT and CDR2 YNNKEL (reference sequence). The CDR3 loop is CASSQEWAPEQYF. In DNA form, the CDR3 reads TGTGCCAGCAGCCAAGAATGGGCGCCCGAGCAGTACTTC.

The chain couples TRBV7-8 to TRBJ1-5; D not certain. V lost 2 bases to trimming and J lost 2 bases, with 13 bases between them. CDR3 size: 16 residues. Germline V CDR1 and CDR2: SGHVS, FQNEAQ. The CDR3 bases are TGTGCCAGCAGCTTACTATCCGGGTACGGCAATCAGCCCCAGCATTTT. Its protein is CASSLLSGYGNQPQHF.

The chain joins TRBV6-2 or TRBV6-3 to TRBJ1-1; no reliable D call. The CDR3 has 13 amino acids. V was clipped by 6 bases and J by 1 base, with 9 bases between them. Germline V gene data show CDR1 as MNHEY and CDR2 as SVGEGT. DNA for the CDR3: TGTGCCAGCAGCGGGGAGCCGAACACTGAAGCTTTCTTT. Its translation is CASSGEPNTEAFF.

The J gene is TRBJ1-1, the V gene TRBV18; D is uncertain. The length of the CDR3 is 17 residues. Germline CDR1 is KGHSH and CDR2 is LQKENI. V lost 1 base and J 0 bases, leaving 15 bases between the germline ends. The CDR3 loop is CASSPREGSQLNTEAFF. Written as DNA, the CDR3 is TGTGCCAGCTCACCACGGGAGGGTTCCCAATTGAACACTGAAGCTTTCTTT.

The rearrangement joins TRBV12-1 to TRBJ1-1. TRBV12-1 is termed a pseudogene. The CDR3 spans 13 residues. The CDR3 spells CASSRLMNTEAFF. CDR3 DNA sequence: TGTGCCAGCAGCCGACTAATGAACACTGAAGCTTTCTTT.

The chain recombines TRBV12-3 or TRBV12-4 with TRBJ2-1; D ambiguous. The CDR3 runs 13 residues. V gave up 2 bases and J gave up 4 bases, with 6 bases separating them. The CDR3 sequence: CASSLRRYNEQFF. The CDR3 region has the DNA TGTGCCAGCAGTTTACGGCGGTACAATGAGCAGTTCTTC.

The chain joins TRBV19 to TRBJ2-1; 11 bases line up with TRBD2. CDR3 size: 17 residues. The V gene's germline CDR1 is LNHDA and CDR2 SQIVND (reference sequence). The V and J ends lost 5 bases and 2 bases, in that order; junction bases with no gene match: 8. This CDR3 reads CASSAHTSGSTYNEQFF. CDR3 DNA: TGTGCCAGTAGTGCCCATACTAGCGGGAGTACCTACAATGAGCAGTTCTTC.

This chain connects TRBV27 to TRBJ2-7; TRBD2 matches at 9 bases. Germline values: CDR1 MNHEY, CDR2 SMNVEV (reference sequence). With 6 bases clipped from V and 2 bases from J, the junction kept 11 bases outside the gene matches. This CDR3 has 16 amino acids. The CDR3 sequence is CASSQLLGGRAYEQYF. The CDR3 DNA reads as TGTGCCAGCAGCCAGTTACTCGGCGGGAGGGCCTACGAGCAGTACTTC.

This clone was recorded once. CDR3 DNA: TGTGCCAGCAGCTTTAGGGGACTTCTATACGAGCAGTACTTC. This translates into CASSFRGLLYEQYF. The chain is built from TRBV11-2 and TRBJ2-7, with a tentative D call TRBD2 (6 bases). The ends were cut back, 3 bases at V and 4 bases at J, with 13 bases in the middle. This CDR3 spans 14 amino acids. Germline CDR1 is SGHAT and CDR2 is FQNNGV.

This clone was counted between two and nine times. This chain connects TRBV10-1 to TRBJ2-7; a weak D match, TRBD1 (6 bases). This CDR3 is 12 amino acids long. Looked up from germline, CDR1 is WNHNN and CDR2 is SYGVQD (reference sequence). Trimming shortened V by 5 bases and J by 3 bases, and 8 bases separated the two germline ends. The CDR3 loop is CASSSDSYEQYF. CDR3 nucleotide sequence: TGCGCCAGCAGTTCGGACAGCTACGAGCAGTACTTC.

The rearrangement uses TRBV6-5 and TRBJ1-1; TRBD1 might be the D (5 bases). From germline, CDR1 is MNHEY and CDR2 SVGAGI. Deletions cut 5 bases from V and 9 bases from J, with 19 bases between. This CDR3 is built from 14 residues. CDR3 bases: TGTGCCAGCAGTAAGGACACCAATTTGGCGAAAGCTTTCTTT. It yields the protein CASSKDTNLAKAFF.

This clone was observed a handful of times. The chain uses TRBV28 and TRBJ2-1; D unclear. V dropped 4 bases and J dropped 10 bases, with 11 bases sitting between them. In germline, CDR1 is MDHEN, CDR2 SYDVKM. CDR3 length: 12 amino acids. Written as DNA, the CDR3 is TGTGCCAGCAGTTATCCCTCGAGGGAGCAGTTCTTC. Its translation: CASSYPSREQFF.

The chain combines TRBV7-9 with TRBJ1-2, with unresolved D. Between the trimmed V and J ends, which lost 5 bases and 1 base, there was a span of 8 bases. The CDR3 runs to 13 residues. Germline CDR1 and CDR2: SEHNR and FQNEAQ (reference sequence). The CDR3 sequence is CASSRDLNYGYTF. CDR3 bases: TGTGCCAGCAGCAGGGATCTTAACTATGGCTACACCTTC.

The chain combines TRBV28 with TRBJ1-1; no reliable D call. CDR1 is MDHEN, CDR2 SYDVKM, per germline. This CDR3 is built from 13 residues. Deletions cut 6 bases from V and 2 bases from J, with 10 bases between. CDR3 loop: CASSSTANTEAFF. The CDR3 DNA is TGTGCCAGCAGCTCAACAGCAAACACTGAAGCTTTCTTT.

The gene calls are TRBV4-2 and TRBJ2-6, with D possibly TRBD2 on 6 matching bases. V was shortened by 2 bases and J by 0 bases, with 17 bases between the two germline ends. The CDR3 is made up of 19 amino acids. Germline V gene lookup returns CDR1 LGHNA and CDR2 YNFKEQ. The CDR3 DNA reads TGTGCCAGCAGCCAATGGGGGACTCGGCGGGGCTCTGGGGCCAACGTCCTGACTTTC. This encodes CASSQWGTRRGSGANVLTF.

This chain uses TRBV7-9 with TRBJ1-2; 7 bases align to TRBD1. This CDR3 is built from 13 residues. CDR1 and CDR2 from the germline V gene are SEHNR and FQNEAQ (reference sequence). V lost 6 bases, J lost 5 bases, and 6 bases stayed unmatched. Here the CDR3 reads CASRSGTEYGYTF. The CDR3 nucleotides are TGTGCCAGCAGATCCGGGACAGAGTATGGCTACACCTTC. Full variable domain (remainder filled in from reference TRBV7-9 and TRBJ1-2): DTGVSQNPRHKITKRGQNVTFRCDPISEHNRLYWYRQTLGQGPEFLTYFQNEAQLEKSRLLSDRFSAERPKGSFSTLEIQRTEQGDSAMYLCASRSGTEYGYTFGSGTRLTVV.

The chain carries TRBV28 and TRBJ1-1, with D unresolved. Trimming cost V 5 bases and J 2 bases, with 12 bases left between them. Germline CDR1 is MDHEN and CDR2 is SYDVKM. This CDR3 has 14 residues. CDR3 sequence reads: CASSPAMLNTEAFF. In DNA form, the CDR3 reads TGTGCCAGCAGTCCCGCGATGCTAAACACTGAAGCTTTCTTT.

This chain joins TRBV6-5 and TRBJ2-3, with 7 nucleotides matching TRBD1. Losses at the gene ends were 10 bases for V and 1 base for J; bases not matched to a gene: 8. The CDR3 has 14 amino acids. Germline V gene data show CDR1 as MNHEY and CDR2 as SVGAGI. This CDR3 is CATLLDRGTDTQYF. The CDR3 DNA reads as TGTGCCACACTACTTGACAGGGGCACAGATACGCAGTATTTT.

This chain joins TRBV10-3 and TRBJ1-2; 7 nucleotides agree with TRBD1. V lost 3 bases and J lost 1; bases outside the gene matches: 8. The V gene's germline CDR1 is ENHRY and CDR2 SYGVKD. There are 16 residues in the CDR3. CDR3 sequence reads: CAISDSQGVGNYGYTF. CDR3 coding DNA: TGTGCCATCAGTGATTCCCAGGGGGTCGGTAACTATGGCTACACCTTC.

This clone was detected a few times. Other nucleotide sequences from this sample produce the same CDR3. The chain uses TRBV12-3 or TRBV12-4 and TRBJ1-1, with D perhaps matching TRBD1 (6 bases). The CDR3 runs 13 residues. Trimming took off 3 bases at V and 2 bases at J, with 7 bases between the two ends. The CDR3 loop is CASSFGGNTEAFF. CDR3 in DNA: TGTGCCAGCAGTTTTGGGGGCAACACTGAAGCTTTCTTT.

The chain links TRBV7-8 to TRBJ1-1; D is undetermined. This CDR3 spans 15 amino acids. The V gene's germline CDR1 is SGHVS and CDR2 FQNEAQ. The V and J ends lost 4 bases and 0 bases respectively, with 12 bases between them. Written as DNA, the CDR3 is TGTGCCAGCAGCTACCCTACGGGGTTGAACACTGAAGCTTTCTTT. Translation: CASSYPTGLNTEAFF.

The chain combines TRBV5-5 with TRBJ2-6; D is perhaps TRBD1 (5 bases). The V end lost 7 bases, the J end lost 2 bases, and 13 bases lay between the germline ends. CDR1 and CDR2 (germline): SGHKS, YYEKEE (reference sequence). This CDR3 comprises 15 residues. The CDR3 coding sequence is TGTGCCAGCGGCGCAACAGGTGCTGGGGCCAACGTCCTGACTTTC. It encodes CASGATGAGANVLTF.

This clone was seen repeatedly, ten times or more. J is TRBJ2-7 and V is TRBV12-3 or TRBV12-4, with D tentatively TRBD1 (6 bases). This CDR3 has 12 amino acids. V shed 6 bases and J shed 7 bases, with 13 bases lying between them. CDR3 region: CASSGTGMEQYF. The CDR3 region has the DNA TGTGCCAGCAGCGGCACAGGGATGGAGCAGTACTTC.

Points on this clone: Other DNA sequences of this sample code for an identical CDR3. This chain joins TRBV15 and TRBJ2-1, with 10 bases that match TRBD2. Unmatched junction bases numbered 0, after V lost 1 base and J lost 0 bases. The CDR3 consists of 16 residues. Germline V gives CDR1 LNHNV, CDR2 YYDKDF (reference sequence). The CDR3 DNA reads TGTGCCACCAGCAGAGGGACTAGCGGCTCCTACAATGAGCAGTTCTTC. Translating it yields CATSRGTSGSYNEQFF.